This entry lists 4 T cell receptor beta chains sequenced from one sample in a study of blood T cells in healthy people across ages. A second PCR, run for about 7 to 11 cycles, used a sample-barcoded 5' primer plus a J-beta primer mix. TCRdb called the 5' RACE reads again in MiXCR, with one record for every CDR3 protein. In the table there are roughly 860,000 distinct CDR3 sequences, 60% to 80% of which are singletons. The sequenced sample consisted of blood. These receptors all come from a young man in good health.

The chain joins TRBV20-1 to TRBJ1-1; D perhaps matches TRBD1 (5 bases). CDR1 DFQATT and CDR2 SNEGSKA come from the germline V gene (reference sequence). The CDR3 covers 13 residues. CDR3 amino acids: CRAGDPQNTEAFF. The CDR3 DNA follows: TGCAGGGCGGGGGACCCCCAGAACACTGAAGCTTTCTTT.

CDR3 amino acids: CASSNTGGYGQPQHF. CDR3 bases: TGTGCCAGCAGTAACACAGGGGGCTACGGTCAGCCCCAGCATTTT. This rearrangement joins TRBV27 to TRBJ1-5; TRBD1 aligns across 9 bases. In germline, CDR1 is MNHEY, CDR2 SMNVEV (reference sequence). CDR3 length: 15 amino acids. The trim removed 5 bases at V and 6 bases at J, leaving 8 bases unmatched.

The chain has TRBV7-2 and TRBJ1-2; tentatively, D is TRBD1 (5 bases). The CDR3 sequence is 16 residues long. Per germline, CDR1 SGHTA and CDR2 FQGNSA. V was pared by 1 base and J by 3 bases, with 15 bases between. The chain's CDR3 is CASSLEWVGQYYGYTF. CDR3 in DNA: TGTGCCAGCAGCTTAGAGTGGGTGGGGCAATACTATGGCTACACCTTC.

The chain uses TRBV6-5 and TRBJ2-1; 10 positions agree with TRBD2. The CDR3 has 16 residues. Germline V gene sequence: CDR1 MNHEY, CDR2 SVGAGI. The V and J ends lost 0 bases and 7 bases, in that order; junction bases with no gene match: 6. The DNA of the CDR3 is TGTGCCAGCAGTTACTCCCTAGCGGGGGCCAGGAATGAGCAGTTCTTC. Amino acids: CASSYSLAGARNEQFF.